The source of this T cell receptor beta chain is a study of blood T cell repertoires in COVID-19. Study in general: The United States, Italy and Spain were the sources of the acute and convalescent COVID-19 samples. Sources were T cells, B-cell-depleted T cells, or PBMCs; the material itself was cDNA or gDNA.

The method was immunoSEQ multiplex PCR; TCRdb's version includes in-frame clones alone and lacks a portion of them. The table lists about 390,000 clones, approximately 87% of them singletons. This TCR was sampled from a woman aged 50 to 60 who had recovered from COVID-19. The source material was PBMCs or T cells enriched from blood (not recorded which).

CDR3 in DNA: TGTGCCACCAGTGGTGGCCTAGCGGACGCCAATGAGCAGTTCTTC. This encodes CATSGGLADANEQFF. J is TRBJ2-1 and V is TRBV24-1, with TRBD2 matching over 7 bases. Germline V gene data show CDR1 as KGHDR and CDR2 as SFDVKD. This CDR3 is 15 amino acids long. V trimming: 5 bases; J trimming: 6 bases; junction bases outside the gene matches: 9.